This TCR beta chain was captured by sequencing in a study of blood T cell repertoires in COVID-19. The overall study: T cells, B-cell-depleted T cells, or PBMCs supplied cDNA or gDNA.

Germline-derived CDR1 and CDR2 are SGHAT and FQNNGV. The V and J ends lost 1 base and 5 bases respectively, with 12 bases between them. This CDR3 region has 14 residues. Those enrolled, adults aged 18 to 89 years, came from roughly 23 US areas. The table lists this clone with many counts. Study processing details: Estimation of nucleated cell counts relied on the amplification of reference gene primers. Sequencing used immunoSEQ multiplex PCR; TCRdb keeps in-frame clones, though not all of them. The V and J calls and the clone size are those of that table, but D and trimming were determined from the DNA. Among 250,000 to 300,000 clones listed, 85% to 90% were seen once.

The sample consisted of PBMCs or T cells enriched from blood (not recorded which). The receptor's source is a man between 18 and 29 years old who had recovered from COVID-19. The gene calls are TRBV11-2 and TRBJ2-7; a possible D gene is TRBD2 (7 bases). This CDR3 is CASSLAWGGDEQYF. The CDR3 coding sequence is TGTGCCAGCAGCTTAGCCTGGGGGGGCGACGAGCAGTACTTC.